The 21 T cell receptor beta chains given below trace back to one sample, sequenced in a study of cytomegalovirus exposure and HLA in healthy donors. PCR used 60 Vbeta primers and 13 Jbeta primers. The assay was immunoSEQ multiplex PCR, and TCRdb's table has in-frame clones only and misses some. The repertoire includes about 180,000 clones, around 80% of them detected once, and 1.3% to 1.5% sits in the top ten. The sample taken for sequencing was PBMCs. These receptors were taken from a girl between 10 and 17 years old in good health and CMV-seropositive.

Only a few counts were recorded for this clone. This sequence joins TRBV6-4 and TRBJ2-1, with 11 bases fitting TRBD2. CDR1 MRHNA and CDR2 SNTAGT come from the germline V gene. This CDR3 spans 14 amino acids. V trimming: 9 bases; J trimming: 8 bases; junction bases outside the gene matches: 9. Here the CDR3 DNA reads TGTGCCAGTAGACTAGCGGGATTAGGTGATGAGCAGTTCTTC. Amino acid sequence: CASRLAGLGDEQFF.

The chain employs TRBV19 and TRBJ2-5; 7 bases map to TRBD2. CDR3 length: 16 residues. Looked up from germline, CDR1 is LNHDA and CDR2 is SQIVND (reference sequence). The trim removed 6 bases at V and 3 bases at J, leaving 13 bases unmatched. Here the CDR3 reads CASSPIGSSGEETQYF. CDR3 in DNA: TGTGCCAGTAGCCCGATTGGTTCTAGCGGTGAAGAGACCCAGTACTTC.

On this clone itself: Germline is not matched at one junction end, which may reflect a read error. V gene TRBV6-1 combines with J gene TRBJ2-4, with TRBD1 matching over 9 bases. The germline V gene has CDR1 MNHNS and CDR2 SASEGT. The CDR3 totals 18 residues. The CDR3 sequence is CASSVTPVRDRAINIQYF. CDR3 in DNA: TGTGCCAGCAGTGTAACGCCAGTTCGGGACAGGGCCATAAACATTCAGTACTTC.

The chain recombines TRBV2 with TRBJ1-2; D uncertain. This CDR3 has 17 amino acids. The germline V and J ends were trimmed by 7 bases and 2 bases, with 23 bases remaining between them. Germline V CDR1 and CDR2: SNHLY, FYNNEI. The CDR3 loop reads CASTPGREQDENYGYTF. The CDR3 nucleotides are TGTGCCAGCACCCCCGGCCGGGAGCAAGATGAAAACTATGGCTACACCTTC.

This chain connects TRBV6-6 to TRBJ1-3, with a possible D match to TRBD1 (6 bases). CDR1 is MNHNY, CDR2 SVGAGI, per germline (reference sequence). With 8 bases removed from V and 0 bases from J, the gap between germline ends came to 14 bases. This CDR3 has 15 amino acids. CDR3 protein: CASVPGHSSGNTIYF. CDR3 DNA sequence: TGTGCCAGCGTGCCGGGACACAGCTCTGGAAACACCATATATTTT.

The CDR3 sequence: CASSQDAGLSNQPQHF. CDR3 nucleotides: TGCGCCAGCAGCCAAGACGCAGGGTTAAGCAATCAGCCCCAGCATTTT. V gene TRBV4-1 combines with J gene TRBJ1-5; weak D call: TRBD1 (5 bases). This CDR3 has 16 amino acids. Germline CDR1 and CDR2: MGHRA and YSYEKL. V was clipped by 0 bases and J by 1 base, with 10 bases between them.

This clone came up once. V usage is TRBV7-9 and J usage is TRBJ2-1, with D possibly TRBD2 on 6 matching bases. Germline values: CDR1 SEHNR, CDR2 FQNEAQ (reference sequence). The ends were cut back, 3 bases at V and 4 bases at J, with 10 bases in the middle. The CDR3 totals 14 residues. The CDR3 sequence: CASSFLAVYNEQFF. CDR3 nucleotides: TGTGCCAGCAGCTTTTTAGCGGTATACAATGAGCAGTTCTTC. The full variable domain, with the rest looked up from reference TRBV7-9 and TRBJ2-1, is DTGVSQNPRHKITKRGQNVTFRCDPISEHNRLYWYRQTLGQGPEFLTYFQNEAQLEKSRLLSDRFSAERPKGSFSTLEIQRTEQGDSAMYLCASSFLAVYNEQFFGPGTRLTVL.

V usage is TRBV5-1 and J usage is TRBJ1-2, with 10 bases aligning to TRBD1. This CDR3 has 14 residues. Germline-derived CDR1 and CDR2 are SGHRS and YFSETQ. Germline trimming cut 3 bases from V and 6 bases from J; bases unmatched to any gene: 5. The CDR3 reads CASSSPGTGDGYTF. The CDR3 DNA is TGCGCCAGCAGCTCCCCCGGGACAGGGGATGGCTACACCTTC. The variable domain in full, completed from reference TRBV5-1 and TRBJ1-2, reads KAGVTQTPRYLIKTRGQQVTLSCSPISGHRSVSWYQQTPGQGLQFLFEYFSETQRNKGNFPGRFSGRQFSNSRSEMNVSTLELGDSALYLCASSSPGTGDGYTFGSGTRLTVV.

The genes are TRBV5-1 and TRBJ2-1, with 13 bases matching TRBD2. CDR1 is SGHRS, CDR2 YFSETQ, per germline. The CDR3 has 16 residues. With 4 bases clipped from V and 2 bases from J, the junction kept 3 bases outside the gene matches. The CDR3 DNA reads TGCGCCAGCAGCGGGACTAGCGGGACGACCTACAATGAGCAGTTCTTC. Translated, it gives CASSGTSGTTYNEQFF.

This clone was picked up one time. J is TRBJ1-5 and V is TRBV27; perhaps TRBD1 as D (6 bases). CDR1 and CDR2 from the germline V gene are MNHEY and SMNVEV (reference sequence). V lost 2 bases, J lost 4 bases, and 9 bases lay in between. The CDR3 loop spans 14 amino acids. CDR3 residues: CASSLRGGNQPQHF. In DNA, the CDR3 is TGTGCCAGCAGTTTAAGGGGGGGTAATCAGCCCCAGCATTTT.

CDR3 region: CASSYSIAGHYGYTF. As DNA, the CDR3 is TGTGCCAGCAGTTACTCTATCGCAGGGCACTATGGCTACACCTTC. The V call is TRBV6-5, the J call TRBJ1-2; D might be TRBD1 (5 bases). The CDR3 is made up of 15 amino acids. Germline V gene lookup returns CDR1 MNHEY and CDR2 SVGAGI. The V gene lost 0 bases and the J gene lost 3 bases, with 11 bases spanning the gap.

The gene calls are TRBV7-8 and TRBJ2-7, with TRBD1 matching over 9 bases. The CDR3 loop spans 15 amino acids. Germline assignment: CDR1 SGHVS and CDR2 FQNEAQ. J gave up 7 bases and V 3 bases, and 10 bases lay outside the gene matches. CDR3 in amino acids: CASSFWTGEGSEQYF. The CDR3 nucleotides read TGTGCCAGCAGCTTCTGGACAGGGGAAGGGAGTGAGCAGTACTTC.

The V and J genes are TRBV4-3 and TRBJ2-7; tentatively, D is TRBD2 (6 bases). Per germline, CDR1 LGHNA and CDR2 YSLEER. CDR3 length equals 16 residues. V lost 1 base and J 0 bases, leaving 13 bases between the germline ends. The CDR3 DNA reads as TGCGCCAGCAGCCAAGGAGCCGGGACTGGCTCCTACGAGCAGTACTTC. Amino acid sequence: CASSQGAGTGSYEQYF.

This clone was seen only a few times. The J gene is TRBJ1-1, the V gene TRBV7-3; D is unclear. Germline assignment: CDR1 SGHTA and CDR2 FQGTGA. V lost 5 bases, J lost 4 bases, and 11 bases lay in between. This CDR3 is 13 amino acids long. DNA of the CDR3: TGTGCCAGCAGCGTGACCGGGAGCACTGAAGCTTTCTTT. Translated: CASSVTGSTEAFF.

Only a few counts were recorded for this clone. This chain links TRBV29-1 with TRBJ2-7; D remains unclear. V lost 4 bases, J lost 5 bases, and 15 bases lay in between. The CDR3 is 13 residues long. The V gene's germline CDR1 is SQVTM and CDR2 ANQGSEA. The CDR3, as DNA: TGCAGCGTTGGCGCACCCCTCAGGAACGAGCAGTACTTC. Translation gives CSVGAPLRNEQYF.

The chain has TRBV6-5 and TRBJ2-7, with unresolved D. Germline-derived CDR1 and CDR2 are MNHEY and SVGAGI. V was shortened by 2 bases and J by 2 bases, with 13 bases between the two germline ends. CDR3 length equals 15 residues. The CDR3, as DNA: TGTGCCAGCAGTTACGCAGGCGTAGGAACCTACGAGCAGTACTTC. The encoded protein is CASSYAGVGTYEQYF.

The V call is TRBV27, the J call TRBJ2-1; 9 bases match TRBD2. CDR3 length: 16 amino acids. J lost 9 bases, V lost 4 bases, and 13 bases had no gene match. The germline CDR1 and CDR2 sequences are MNHEY and SMNVEV (reference sequence). CDR3 bases: TGTGCCAGCAGTTACTTTGCGGGAGGGCCGGTGGGTGAGCAGTTCTTC. Amino acids: CASSYFAGGPVGEQFF.

This chain joins TRBV7-2 and TRBJ1-5; 7 bases are a match to TRBD1. Looked up from germline, CDR1 is SGHTA and CDR2 is FQGNSA. The CDR3 is 14 amino acids. Trimming took 2 bases from V and 5 from J; bases not matched to a gene: 3. The chain's CDR3 is CASSLSTGDQPQHF. In DNA form, the CDR3 reads TGTGCCAGCAGCTTAAGTACAGGGGATCAGCCCCAGCATTTT.

The chain uses TRBV2 and TRBJ1-5; the D is unclear. This CDR3 is built from 15 residues. Trimming removed 7 bases at V and 1 base at J, with 14 bases between. Germline CDR1 and CDR2: SNHLY and FYNNEI. CDR3 bases: TGTGCCAGCACCAAAGAGGCAGTCAGCAATCAGCCCCAGCATTTT. Amino acids: CASTKEAVSNQPQHF.

The J gene is TRBJ2-1, the V gene TRBV7-3; a weak D match, TRBD1 (5 bases). Looked up from germline, CDR1 is SGHTA and CDR2 is FQGTGA. V shed 5 bases and J shed 3 bases, with 8 bases lying between them. The CDR3 runs to 13 residues. The CDR3 spells CASSVRVYNEQFF. As DNA, the CDR3 is TGTGCCAGCAGCGTCAGGGTCTACAATGAGCAGTTCTTC.

This chain links TRBV7-9 with TRBJ2-7, with 9 bases aligning to TRBD2. Germline CDR1 and CDR2: SEHNR and FQNEAQ (reference sequence). J gave up 0 bases and V 1 base, and 13 bases lay outside the gene matches. This CDR3 is 19 amino acids long. The CDR3 DNA is TGTGCCAGCAGCTTAGACCCCACCATGGGTAGCGGGAGCTCCTACGAGCAGTACTTC. This encodes CASSLDPTMGSGSSYEQYF.